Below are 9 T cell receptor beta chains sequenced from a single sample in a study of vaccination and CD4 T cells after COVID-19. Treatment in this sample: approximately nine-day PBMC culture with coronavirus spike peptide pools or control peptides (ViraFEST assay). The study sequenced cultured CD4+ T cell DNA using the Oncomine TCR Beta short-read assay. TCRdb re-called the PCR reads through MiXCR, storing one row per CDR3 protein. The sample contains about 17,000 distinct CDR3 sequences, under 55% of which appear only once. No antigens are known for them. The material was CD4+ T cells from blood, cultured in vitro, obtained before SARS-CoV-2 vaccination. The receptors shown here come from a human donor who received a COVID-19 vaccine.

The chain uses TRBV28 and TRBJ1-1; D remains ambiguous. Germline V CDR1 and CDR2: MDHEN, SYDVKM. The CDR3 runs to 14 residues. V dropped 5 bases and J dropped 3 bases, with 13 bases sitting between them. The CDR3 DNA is TGTGCCAGCAGTCCCCGGACGGAGCACACTGAAGCTTTCTTT. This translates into CASSPRTEHTEAFF.

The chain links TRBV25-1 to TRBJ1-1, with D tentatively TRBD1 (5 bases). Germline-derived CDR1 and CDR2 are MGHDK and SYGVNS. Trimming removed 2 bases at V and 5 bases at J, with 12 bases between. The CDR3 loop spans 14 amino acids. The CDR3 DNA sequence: TGTGCCAGCAGTGAACAGGGAAAGTGGACTGAAGCTTTCTTT. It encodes CASSEQGKWTEAFF.

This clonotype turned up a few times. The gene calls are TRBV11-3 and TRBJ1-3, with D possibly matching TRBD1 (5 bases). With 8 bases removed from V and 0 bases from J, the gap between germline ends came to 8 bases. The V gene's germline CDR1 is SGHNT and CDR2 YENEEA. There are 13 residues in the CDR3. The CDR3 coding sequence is TGTGCCAGCCGACAGCTCTCTGGAAACACCATATATTTT. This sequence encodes CASRQLSGNTIYF. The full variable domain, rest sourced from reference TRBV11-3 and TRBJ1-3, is EAGVVQSPRYKIIEKKQPVAFWCNPISGHNTLYWYLQNLGQGPELLIRYENEEAVDDSQLPKDRFSAERLKGVDSTLKIQPAELGDSAVYLCASRQLSGNTIYFGEGSWLTVV.

The CDR3 loop reads CASSPTRGSNYEQYF. Here the CDR3 DNA reads TGTGCCAGTAGTCCTACGCGGGGGTCTAACTACGAGCAGTACTTC. V gene TRBV19 combines with J gene TRBJ2-7; TRBD2 aligns across 7 bases. The CDR3 is made up of 15 amino acids. The germline gives CDR1 LNHDA, CDR2 SQIVND (reference sequence). The trim removed 5 bases at V and 3 bases at J, leaving 10 bases unmatched.

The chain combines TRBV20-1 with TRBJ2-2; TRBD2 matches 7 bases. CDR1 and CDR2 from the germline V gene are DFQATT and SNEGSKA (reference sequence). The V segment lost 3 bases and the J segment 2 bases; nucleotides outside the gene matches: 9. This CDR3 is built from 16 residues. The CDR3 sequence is CSARVAGEINTGELFF. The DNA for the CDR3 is TGCAGTGCTAGGGTGGCGGGGGAAATCAACACCGGGGAGCTGTTTTTT.

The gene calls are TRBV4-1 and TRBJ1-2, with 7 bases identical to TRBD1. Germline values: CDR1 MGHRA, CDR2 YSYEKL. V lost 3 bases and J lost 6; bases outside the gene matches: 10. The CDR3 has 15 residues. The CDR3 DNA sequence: TGCGCCAGCAGCCAGCTTATCAGGGGGGCAAATGGCTACACCTTC. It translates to CASSQLIRGANGYTF.

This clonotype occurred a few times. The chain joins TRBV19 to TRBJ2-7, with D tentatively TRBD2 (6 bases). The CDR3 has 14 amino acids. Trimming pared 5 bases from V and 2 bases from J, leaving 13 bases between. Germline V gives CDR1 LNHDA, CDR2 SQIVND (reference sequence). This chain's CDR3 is CASSRAGGPYEQYF. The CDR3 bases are TGTGCCAGTAGTCGCGCAGGAGGGCCCTACGAGCAGTACTTC.

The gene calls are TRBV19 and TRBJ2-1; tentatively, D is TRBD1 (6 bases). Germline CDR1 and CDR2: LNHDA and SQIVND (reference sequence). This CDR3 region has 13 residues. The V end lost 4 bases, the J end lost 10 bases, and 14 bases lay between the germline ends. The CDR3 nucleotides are TGTGCCAGTAGTAGGGGTCCGGGGACAGAGCAGTTCTTC. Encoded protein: CASSRGPGTEQFF.

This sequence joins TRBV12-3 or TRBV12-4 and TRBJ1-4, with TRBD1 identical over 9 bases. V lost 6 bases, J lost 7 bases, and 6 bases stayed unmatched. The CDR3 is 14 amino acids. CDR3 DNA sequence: TGTGCCAGCAGGCTAGGGACAGGGACTGAAAAACTGTTTTTT. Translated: CASRLGTGTEKLFF.